The 23 T cell receptor beta chains given below trace back to one sample, sequenced in a study of beta chain features in type 1 diabetes. TCRB transcripts that were expressed got sequenced, as all of the isolated RNA had been reverse transcribed. Clones were sequenced by immunoSEQ multiplex PCR, and TCRdb holds only the in-frame ones, with some missing. Of roughly 170,000 clones listed, 10% to 15% are singletons. The sample comprised central memory CD4+ T cells from blood. These receptors were collected from a woman aged 18-30 years in good health.

This clone was seen a handful of times. The rearrangement links TRBV27 to TRBJ2-7; possibly TRBD1 for D (6 bases). CDR1 is MNHEY, CDR2 SMNVEV, per germline (reference sequence). This CDR3 is 14 amino acids long. Trimming stripped 5 bases from V and 4 bases from J, with 15 bases between. CDR3 protein: CASSRKGHLYEQYF. Here the CDR3 DNA reads TGTGCCAGCAGTCGGAAGGGACACTTATACGAGCAGTACTTC.

This clone was detected only a few times. V usage is TRBV14 and J usage is TRBJ2-1; possibly TRBD1 for D (6 bases). The CDR3 runs 14 residues. Trimming shortened V by 0 bases and J by 9 bases, and 12 bases separated the two germline ends. Looked up from germline, CDR1 is SGHDN and CDR2 is FVKESK. The CDR3 protein is CASSQDRGIGEQFF. The CDR3 DNA reads TGTGCCAGCAGCCAAGACAGGGGTATAGGTGAGCAGTTCTTC. The entire variable domain, with the rest obtained from reference TRBV14 and TRBJ2-1, is as follows: EAGVTQFPSHSVIEKGQTVTLRCDPISGHDNLYWYRRVMGKEIKFLLHFVKESKQDESGMPNNRFLAERTGGTYSTLKVQPAELEDSGVYFCASSQDRGIGEQFFGPGTRLTVL.

The chain is built from TRBV28 and TRBJ2-4; D perhaps matches TRBD1 (5 bases). Germline-derived CDR1 and CDR2 are MDHEN and SYDVKM. V lost 7 bases and J 4 bases, leaving 14 bases between the germline ends. This CDR3 has 14 amino acids. The CDR3 is CASTVVQGKNIQYF. The CDR3 DNA reads TGTGCCAGCACCGTGGTGCAGGGTAAAAACATTCAGTACTTC.

The chain carries TRBV5-8 and TRBJ1-1; 8 bases align to TRBD1. Germline loops: CDR1 SGHTS, CDR2 YDEGEE. Unmatched junction bases numbered 9, after V lost 4 bases and J lost 1 base. This CDR3 comprises 16 residues. CDR3 in DNA: TGTGCCAGCAGCCGGGGGACAGGCGCCGGGAACACTGAAGCTTTCTTT. This codes for CASSRGTGAGNTEAFF.

The gene calls are TRBV14 and TRBJ2-5; D uncertain. Trimming took off 0 bases at V and 1 base at J, with 9 bases between the two ends. The CDR3 is 15 residues long. The V gene's germline CDR1 is SGHDN and CDR2 FVKESK. Written as DNA, the CDR3 is TGTGCCAGCAGCCAAGATTTTTTAATCCAAGAGACCCAGTACTTC. This encodes CASSQDFLIQETQYF. The full variable domain, rest sourced from reference TRBV14 and TRBJ2-5, is EAGVTQFPSHSVIEKGQTVTLRCDPISGHDNLYWYRRVMGKEIKFLLHFVKESKQDESGMPNNRFLAERTGGTYSTLKVQPAELEDSGVYFCASSQDFLIQETQYFGPGTRLLVL.

The CDR3 sequence: CASSFAGVNTEAFF. The CDR3 DNA is TGTGCCAGCAGCTTCGCGGGGGTGAACACTGAAGCTTTCTTT. V and J are TRBV7-2 and TRBJ1-1; weak D call: TRBD1 (5 bases). CDR3 length: 14 amino acids. Between the trimmed V and J ends, which lost 3 bases and 0 bases, there was a span of 8 bases. From germline, CDR1 is SGHTA and CDR2 FQGNSA.

This chain joins TRBV5-1 and TRBJ1-1, with D possibly TRBD1 on 5 matching bases. The germline gives CDR1 SGHRS, CDR2 YFSETQ. V lost 3 bases and J 1 base, leaving 16 bases between the germline ends. There are 16 residues in the CDR3. This CDR3 is CASSWGPPGKNTEAFF. For the CDR3, the DNA is TGCGCCAGCAGCTGGGGCCCCCCAGGGAAGAACACTGAAGCTTTCTTT. The full variable domain, completed using reference TRBV5-1 and TRBJ1-1, is KAGVTQTPRYLIKTRGQQVTLSCSPISGHRSVSWYQQTPGQGLQFLFEYFSETQRNKGNFPGRFSGRQFSNSRSEMNVSTLELGDSALYLCASSWGPPGKNTEAFFGQGTRLTVV.

The sample holds many counts of this clone. The chain carries TRBV7-3 and TRBJ2-7; D possibly corresponds to TRBD2 (6 bases). The V end lost 5 bases, the J end lost 8 bases, and 22 bases lay between the germline ends. CDR1 and CDR2 from the germline V gene are SGHTA and FQGTGA. This CDR3 is 15 amino acids long. CDR3 nucleotides: TGTGCCAGCAGCCCAGGAAGGGGCGTAGCGGCCCAGCAGTACTTC. The encoded protein is CASSPGRGVAAQQYF.

The chain combines TRBV28 with TRBJ2-7; D remains unclear. Germline V gene data show CDR1 as MDHEN and CDR2 as SYDVKM. Trimming shortened V by 7 bases and J by 2 bases, and 9 bases separated the two germline ends. The CDR3 totals 12 residues. CDR3 protein: CASTSQTYEQYF. CDR3 DNA sequence: TGTGCCAGCACCAGTCAAACCTACGAGCAGTACTTC. The variable domain in full, with the rest retrieved from reference TRBV28 and TRBJ2-7, is DVKVTQSSRYLVKRTGEKVFLECVQDMDHENMFWYRQDPGLGLRLIYFSYDVKMKEKGDIPEGYSVSREKKERFSLILESASTNQTSMYLCASTSQTYEQYFGPGTRLTVT.

This chain uses TRBV5-1 with TRBJ2-7; D may be TRBD1 (6 bases). Per the germline V gene, CDR1 is SGHRS and CDR2 is YFSETQ. This CDR3 comprises 14 residues. V dropped 0 bases and J dropped 3 bases, with 10 bases sitting between them. CDR3 coding DNA: TGCGCCAGCAGCTTGGGCAGGGGCGACTACGAGCAGTACTTC. Its protein product is CASSLGRGDYEQYF.

The genes are TRBV18 and TRBJ2-5, with 9 nucleotides matching TRBD2. The junction had 6 bases not matched to a gene; V was cut back by 6 bases and J by 4 bases. Germline CDR1 reads KGHSH; CDR2 reads LQKENI. CDR3 length equals 14 residues. CDR3 nucleotide sequence: TGTGCCAGCTCTGATAGCGGGAGAGGAGAGACCCAGTACTTC. It encodes CASSDSGRGETQYF.

CDR3 protein: CASSTRQGGALSQPQHF. The CDR3 DNA follows: TGTGCCAGCAGCACCCGACAGGGAGGAGCCCTCAGTCAGCCCCAGCATTTT. The V call is TRBV13, the J call TRBJ1-5; 7 positions agree with TRBD1. The ends lost 5 bases at V and 6 bases at J; junction bases unmatched: 16. Germline-derived CDR1 and CDR2 are PRHDT and FYEKMQ (reference sequence). This CDR3 comprises 17 residues.

The chain employs TRBV10-2 and TRBJ1-2; D remains unclear. This CDR3 comprises 11 residues. Germline CDR1 and CDR2: WSHSY and SAAADI. V was cut by 3 bases and J by 8 bases, with 7 bases left in between. CDR3 in DNA: TGCGCCAGCAGTGATAGCACCGGCTACACCTTC. This encodes CASSDSTGYTF.

This chain connects TRBV7-9 to TRBJ2-7; possible D gene TRBD1, 8 bases. The CDR3 is 15 residues long. Germline CDR1 SEHNR, CDR2 FQNEAQ (reference sequence). V was clipped by 5 bases and J by 4 bases, with 18 bases between them. The CDR3 protein is CASSTRTGREYEQYF. The CDR3 DNA follows: TGTGCCAGCAGCACACGGACAGGGAGGGAATACGAGCAGTACTTC. Combining the CDR3 with reference TRBV7-9 and TRBJ2-7 gives the whole variable domain DTGVSQNPRHKITKRGQNVTFRCDPISEHNRLYWYRQTLGQGPEFLTYFQNEAQLEKSRLLSDRFSAERPKGSFSTLEIQRTEQGDSAMYLCASSTRTGREYEQYFGPGTRLTVT.

V usage is TRBV5-1 and J usage is TRBJ2-1; D remains ambiguous. Trimming took off 0 bases at V and 5 bases at J, with 9 bases between the two ends. The length of the CDR3 is 14 residues. Germline CDR1 reads SGHRS; CDR2 reads YFSETQ. The CDR3 loop reads CASSLDVGDNEQFF. The CDR3 DNA reads TGCGCCAGCAGCTTGGATGTCGGAGACAATGAGCAGTTCTTC.

The chain employs TRBV6-5 and TRBJ2-6; D ambiguous. Germline CDR1 and CDR2: MNHEY and SVGAGI. This CDR3 contains 14 residues. V dropped 10 bases and J dropped 0 bases, with 10 bases sitting between them. The DNA of the CDR3 is TGTGCCACTCGTTACAGCTCTGGGGCCAACGTCCTGACTTTC. Encoded protein: CATRYSSGANVLTF.

The chain combines TRBV6-6 with TRBJ2-1; D is undetermined. This CDR3 is built from 14 residues. Per the germline V gene, CDR1 is MNHNY and CDR2 is SVGAGI (reference sequence). V gave up 7 bases and J gave up 0 bases, with 10 bases separating them. CDR3 nucleotides: TGTGCCAGCAACCCCCGGAGCTCCTACAATGAGCAGTTCTTC. Its translation is CASNPRSSYNEQFF.

The J gene is TRBJ1-5, the V gene TRBV6-1; TRBD1 matches 7 bases. V trimming: 2 bases; J trimming: 1 base; junction bases outside the gene matches: 5. The CDR3 length is 16 residues. Germline CDR1 MNHNS, CDR2 SASEGT. CDR3 DNA sequence: TGTGCCAGCAGTGAAAGGGGGCACTTCAGCAATCAGCCCCAGCATTTT. Translation gives CASSERGHFSNQPQHF.

V and J are TRBV28 and TRBJ1-2; D is uncertain. Germline V lookup: CDR1 MDHEN, CDR2 SYDVKM. The CDR3 is 10 amino acids. The DNA for the CDR3 is TGTGGCTCCGGTAACTATGGCTACACCTTC. It yields the protein CGSGNYGYTF.

The chain couples TRBV18 to TRBJ2-5, with TRBD2 as a possible D gene (5 bases). The CDR3 extends over 13 amino acids. V was clipped by 6 bases and J by 4 bases, with 12 bases between them. Germline V gives CDR1 KGHSH, CDR2 LQKENI. CDR3 in DNA: TGTGCCAGCTCCGCGACTAACGGAGAGACCCAGTACTTC. It translates to CASSATNGETQYF. The full variable domain, with the rest looked up from reference TRBV18 and TRBJ2-5, is NAGVMQNPRHLVRRRGQEARLRCSPMKGHSHVYWYRQLPEEGLKFMVYLQKENIIDESGMPKERFSAEFPKEGPSILRIQQVVRGDSAAYFCASSATNGETQYFGPGTRLLVL.

This clone was counted between two and nine times. The J gene is TRBJ2-2, the V gene TRBV14; D is possibly TRBD2 (6 bases). CDR1 is SGHDN and CDR2 is FVKESK in the germline V gene. The ends were cut back, 4 bases at V and 3 bases at J, with 9 bases in the middle. CDR3 length equals 14 residues. The CDR3 loop is CASSPGLDTGELFF. The CDR3 DNA is TGTGCCAGCAGCCCGGGACTGGACACCGGGGAGCTGTTTTTT.

This clone was observed a handful of times. V usage is TRBV7-2 and J usage is TRBJ2-3; no definite D call. V shed 5 bases and J shed 0 bases, with 21 bases lying between them. Per germline, CDR1 SGHTA and CDR2 FQGNSA. The CDR3 is made up of 18 amino acids. Here the CDR3 reads CASSGWIIRSASTDTQYF. The CDR3, as DNA: TGTGCCAGCAGCGGGTGGATTATTAGGAGCGCCAGCACAGATACGCAGTATTTT.

This clone was found a few times. The DNA of the CDR3 is TGTGCCTGGAACGGACGGGGACAGATCTCCTACGAGCAGTACTTC. This gives the protein CAWNGRGQISYEQYF. The V and J genes are TRBV30 and TRBJ2-7; 7 bases map to TRBD1. J gave up 0 bases and V 4 bases, and 9 bases lay outside the gene matches. CDR3 length: 15 amino acids. The germline V gene encodes CDR1 GTSNPN and CDR2 SVGIG (reference sequence).